This T cell receptor (beta chain) was observed in a study of spatial heterogeneity in lung cancer. Notes on the study in general: Tumor TCRs that were ubiquitous and expanded showed up in blood more at resection than follow-up.

Each molecule of TCR cDNA was tagged with one unique molecular identifier. TCRdb re-called the 5' RACE reads with MiXCR, one entry per CDR3 protein. The sample lists 48,000 or so distinct CDR3 sequences, approximately 5.7% seen once, with over 8.5% in the top ten. The CDR3 covers 15 residues. CDR1 and CDR2 from the germline V gene are SGDLS and YYNGEE. J lost 2 bases, V lost 4 bases, and 6 bases had no gene match. As for time point: sample taken at primary tumor resection. Sequencing was performed on whole RNA extracted from tumor and nontumor lung tissue, or from frozen PBMC, and the material was left unsorted. Samples were donated by 72 untreated early-stage non-small cell lung cancer patients. Ten or more counts support this clonotype. What it binds is not known.

This TCR was sampled from a male donor with early-stage non-small cell lung cancer. The chain is built from TRBV9 and TRBJ1-1; 9 bases are shared with TRBD1. The material sequenced was PBMCs, taken at surgery. This chain's CDR3 is CASSPRQGENTEAFF. In DNA form, the CDR3 reads TGTGCCAGCAGCCCCCGACAGGGGGAAAACACTGAAGCTTTCTTT.